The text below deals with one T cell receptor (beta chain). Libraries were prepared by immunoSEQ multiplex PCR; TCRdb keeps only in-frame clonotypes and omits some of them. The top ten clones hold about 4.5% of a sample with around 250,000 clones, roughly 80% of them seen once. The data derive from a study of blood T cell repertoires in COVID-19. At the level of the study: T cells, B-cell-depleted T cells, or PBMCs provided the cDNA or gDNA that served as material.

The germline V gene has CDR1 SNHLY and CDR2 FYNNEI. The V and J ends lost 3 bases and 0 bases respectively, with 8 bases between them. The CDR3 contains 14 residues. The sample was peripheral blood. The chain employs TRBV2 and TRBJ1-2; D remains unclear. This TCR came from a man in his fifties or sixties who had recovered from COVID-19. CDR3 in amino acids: CASSDREPNYGYTF. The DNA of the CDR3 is TGTGCCAGCAGTGACCGGGAACCTAACTATGGCTACACCTTC.